The present entry profiles one TCR beta chain with its context. Its antigen is as yet unknown. TCRdb's copy holds only in-frame clones and misses some; the assay was immunoSEQ multiplex PCR. The sample has approximately 100,000 clones; more than 75% are singletons. The CDR3 is 15 residues long. Germline values: CDR1 MNHEY, CDR2 SMNVEV (reference sequence). V gave up 3 bases and J gave up 2 bases, with 13 bases separating them. The data are from a study of T cell responses to AZD1222 COVID-19 vaccine. On the study more broadly: Second doses at about 4 or about 12 weeks were pooled. General study points: Donor demographics were predominantly white British with a female majority; clonal diversity may be underestimated. Samples come after the peak T cell response, not at day 14.

The chain joins TRBV27 to TRBJ2-5; tentative D call: TRBD1 (6 bases). The clonotype comes from an adult in good health. The specimen was peripheral blood, collected on day 0 of AZD1222 vaccination. The CDR3 nucleotides read TGTGCCAGCAGTTTCCTCCGGGACACTCAAGAGACCCAGTACTTC. Amino acid sequence: CASSFLRDTQETQYF.